Described below is a single T cell receptor beta chain sequence and its context. Germline V gene lookup returns CDR1 LNHDA and CDR2 SQIVND (reference sequence). The CDR3 is 15 residues long. Losses at the gene ends were 3 bases for V and 4 bases for J; bases not matched to a gene: 8. This record belongs to a study of T-cell reconstitution after alpha-beta-depleted transplantation in children. Molecular barcoding with unique molecular identifiers was used for the TCRbeta library. TCRdb recomputed calls from the PCR reads with MiXCR, one row per CDR3 protein. This repertoire shows 200,000 to 250,000 distinct CDR3 sequences, around 13% found once; its top ten account for over 2%.

J is TRBJ1-2 and V is TRBV19; 7 bases map to TRBD1. This specimen was PBMCs from the stem cell graft donor, taken from the stem cell graft. The receptor comes from a human donor who donated a stem cell graft to a child with acute lymphoblastic leukemia. CDR3 nucleotide sequence: TGTGCCAGTAGTATTACTAGGACAGGAATCTATGGCTACACCTTC. It is translated as CASSITRTGIYGYTF.